These T cell receptor beta chains were read from a single sample in a study of blood T cell repertoires in COVID-19. Sequenced by immunoSEQ multiplex PCR; TCRdb stores in-frame clones only, minus some. The repertoire includes around 280,000 clones, 85% to 90% of them detected once, and roughly 1.5% sits in the top ten. The material sequenced was PBMCs or T cells enriched from blood (not recorded which). The source is a woman aged 18 to 35 with acute COVID-19. Each CDR3 is given with its conserved first and last residue. A D gene is named only where the DNA matches it firmly. Rows may omit the clone size; those that give it use once, few, many or a size class.

J,size,V,D,CDR3,DNA
TRBJ2-1,-,TRBV7-8,TRBD2,CASSSRLASTNNEQFF,TGTGCCAGCAGCTCACGACTAGCGAGTACCAACAATGAGCAGTTCTTC
TRBJ2-1,-,TRBV3-1/TRBV3-2,TRBD2,CASTIRLAGEDEQFF,TGTGCCAGCACCATCCGACTAGCGGGAGAAGATGAGCAGTTCTTC
TRBJ2-4,-,TRBV7-9,TRBD2,CASSPQGGQAKNIQYF,TGTGCCAGCAGCCCCCAGGGAGGGCAAGCCAAAAACATTCAGTACTTC
TRBJ1-4,-,TRBV19,TRBD1,CASSRRGRTPTTNEKLFF,TGTGCCAGTAGTAGAAGGGGGCGAACCCCTACAACTAATGAAAAACTGTTTTTT
TRBJ2-1,-,TRBV30,-,CAWSLQYNEQFF,TGTGCCTGGAGTTTACAATACAATGAGCAGTTCTTC
TRBJ2-3,once,TRBV5-1,TRBD2,CASSLDLLAGGTDTQYF,TGCGCCAGCAGCTTGGATCTGCTAGCGGGAGGGACAGATACGCAGTATTTT
TRBJ2-3,-,TRBV6-4,TRBD2,CASSELAGADTQYF,TGTGCCAGCAGTGAGTTGGCGGGAGCGGATACGCAGTATTTT
TRBJ2-1,-,TRBV10-3,TRBD2,CAIRGGSETSGVDEQFF,TGTGCCATCAGGGGTGGGTCCGAGACTAGCGGGGTGGATGAGCAGTTCTTC
TRBJ1-5,once,TRBV30,-,CAWSDLGGQPQHF,TGTGCCTGGAGTGATTTGGGGGGACAGCCCCAGCATTTT
TRBJ2-1,-,TRBV12-5,TRBD2,CASGLGGSSYNEQFF,TGTGCTAGTGGTTTGGGCGGGAGCTCCTACAATGAGCAGTTCTTC
TRBJ1-1,-,TRBV7-9,-,CASSLVGTSTEAFF,TGTGCCAGCAGCTTAGTTGGCACGTCCACTGAAGCTTTCTTT
TRBJ2-1,-,TRBV30,-,CAWSVLPPSEQFF,TGTGCCTGGAGTGTTTTGCCCCCGAGTGAGCAGTTCTTC
TRBJ1-2,-,TRBV3-1/TRBV3-2,-,CASSPGANYGYTF,TGTGCCAGCAGCCCAGGGGCGAACTATGGCTACACCTTC
TRBJ2-5,-,TRBV5-1,TRBD2,CASSLTSGQETQYF,TGCGCCAGCAGCTTGACTAGCGGCCAAGAGACCCAGTACTTC
TRBJ2-2,-,TRBV5-1,TRBD1,CASSLTGGDGELFF,TGCGCCAGCAGCTTGACAGGGGGCGACGGGGAGCTGTTTTTT
TRBJ2-3,few,TRBV5-1,-,CASREAGLADTQYF,TGCGCCAGCAGAGAGGCGGGATTGGCAGATACGCAGTATTTT
TRBJ2-1,-,TRBV11-3,TRBD2,CASSLVSSGSRNEQFF,TGTGCCAGCAGCTTAGTGTCTAGCGGGAGTCGAAATGAGCAGTTCTTC
TRBJ1-2,-,TRBV6-5,-,CATLPTGLTNYGYTF,TGTGCCACCCTACCAACGGGACTGACTAACTATGGCTACACCTTC
TRBJ1-2,-,TRBV6-5,-,CASSSGGARGYTF,TGTGCCAGCAGTTCGGGGGGCGCACGGGGCTACACCTTC
TRBJ2-7,-,TRBV11-1,-,CASSLEGGNYEQYF,TGTGCCAGCAGCTTAGAAGGCGGAAACTACGAGCAGTACTTC
TRBJ2-2,-,TRBV5-1,TRBD2,CASSLGLAETGELFF,TGCGCCAGCAGCTTGGGTCTAGCGGAGACCGGGGAGCTGTTTTTT
TRBJ2-7,-,TRBV28,TRBD2,CASIGADTSGSRGYEQYF,TGTGCCAGCATTGGAGCGGACACTAGCGGGAGCCGCGGCTACGAGCAGTACTTC
TRBJ2-1,once,TRBV12-5,-,CASGSPTAGIYNEQFF,TGTGCTAGTGGCTCTCCTACGGCGGGAATCTACAATGAGCAGTTCTTC
TRBJ2-3,-,TRBV29-1,-,CSVDIRSTDTQYF,TGCAGCGTTGATATCAGGAGCACAGATACGCAGTATTTT
TRBJ2-7,-,TRBV29-1,-,CSVVISSSYEQYF,TGCAGCGTTGTCATTAGCAGCTCCTACGAGCAGTACTTC
TRBJ1-1,-,TRBV6-2/TRBV6-3,TRBD1,CASSYSDRGPTEAFF,TGTGCCAGCAGTTACTCCGACAGGGGGCCCACTGAAGCTTTCTTT
TRBJ2-1,-,TRBV12-3/TRBV12-4,TRBD2,CASSWEGYNEQFF,TGTGCCAGCAGTTGGGAGGGTTACAATGAGCAGTTCTTC
TRBJ2-7,-,TRBV9,-,CASSVGSDHYEQYF,TGTGCCAGCAGCGTAGGTAGCGACCACTACGAGCAGTACTTC
TRBJ2-7,-,TRBV2,-,CASSEAVKYRVGYEQYF,TGTGCCAGCAGTGAAGCAGTAAAATACAGGGTGGGTTACGAGCAGTACTTC
TRBJ2-7,once,TRBV2,TRBD2,CASRPTSGSYSYEQYF,TGTGCCAGCAGACCAACTAGCGGGAGTTACTCCTACGAGCAGTACTTC
TRBJ2-7,-,TRBV5-1,TRBD1,CASSLDRGWEQYF,TGCGCCAGCAGCTTGGACAGGGGTTGGGAGCAGTACTTC
TRBJ1-4,-,TRBV6-5,-,CASRATGGEKLFF,TGTGCCAGCAGGGCGACAGGTGGCGAAAAACTGTTTTTT
TRBJ2-4,-,TRBV18,-,CASSPPIQGMAKNIQYF,TGTGCCAGCTCACCACCGATACAGGGTATGGCCAAAAACATTCAGTACTTC
TRBJ1-5,-,TRBV30,-,CAWSDLAGLPQHF,TGTGCCTGGAGTGATCTGGCAGGCTTGCCCCAGCATTTT
TRBJ2-1,-,TRBV29-1,TRBD1,CSVAHGQGGVRRPIEQFF,TGCAGCGTTGCCCACGGACAGGGGGGTGTAAGGCGGCCAATCGAGCAGTTCTTC
TRBJ2-1,-,TRBV11-2,TRBD2,CASSPQRTSGSSYNEQFF,TGTGCCAGCAGCCCCCAAAGGACTAGCGGAAGCTCCTACAATGAGCAGTTCTTC
TRBJ2-1,-,TRBV27,-,CASAQGIVHEQFF,TGTGCCAGCGCCCAGGGGATAGTCCATGAGCAGTTCTTC
TRBJ1-1,once,TRBV27,TRBD1,CASSLSRQGWMNTEAFF,TGTGCCAGCAGTTTATCCAGACAGGGCTGGATGAACACTGAAGCTTTCTTT
TRBJ2-3,-,TRBV19,-,CASSPRDSGTTDTQYF,TGTGCCAGTAGCCCCCGCGATAGCGGAACCACAGATACGCAGTATTTT
TRBJ2-1,-,TRBV30,TRBD2,CAGDGGLAYNEQFF,TGTGCCGGGGACGGCGGACTAGCGTACAATGAGCAGTTCTTC
TRBJ2-7,-,TRBV7-9,-,CASSPEGVRGHYEQYF,TGTGCCAGCAGCCCCGAGGGGGTTCGGGGCCACTACGAGCAGTACTTC
TRBJ1-2,-,TRBV7-9,-,CASSLRAFPYGYTF,TGTGCCAGCAGCTTGAGGGCCTTCCCCTATGGCTACACCTTC
TRBJ2-1,-,TRBV7-9,-,CASSPSGDTYNEQFF,TGTGCCAGCAGCCCCTCAGGGGACACGTACAATGAGCAGTTCTTC